This entry lists 7 T cell receptor beta chains sequenced from one sample in a study of Tregs in tolerant kidney transplant recipients (dated by TCRdb to the late 2010s). The library was obtained by the immunoSEQ multiplex PCR assay. The table comes from immuneACCESS by way of TCRdb, which keeps in-frame sequences with V and J called. Part of the clones is missing from these tables; in studies checked, under half for an unresolved V gene and the rest for unknown reasons. Within this sample are 25,000 to 35,000 clones, with 82% of them counted one time only. The ten largest clones add up to approximately 2.1% of the sample. Antigens for these TCRs are unknown. Specimen: Tregs from blood cultured with allogeneic cells. The receptors were gathered from a human donor in good health.

This rearrangement joins TRBV7-2 to TRBJ2-7, with TRBD2 as a possible D gene (6 bases). Trimming shortened V by 0 bases and J by 2 bases, and 8 bases separated the two germline ends. The length of the CDR3 is 14 residues. CDR1 and CDR2 (germline): SGHTA, FQGNSA. As DNA, the CDR3 is TGTGCCAGCAGCTTAGCGGGAGGCCCCTACGAGCAGTACTTC. This codes for CASSLAGGPYEQYF.

V and J are TRBV19 and TRBJ2-7; TRBD2 agrees at 8 bases. The trim removed 5 bases at V and 0 bases at J, leaving 9 bases unmatched. CDR3 size: 16 residues. Germline CDR1 LNHDA, CDR2 SQIVND (reference sequence). CDR3 in amino acids: CASSPRGGRPSYEQYF. The CDR3, as DNA: TGTGCCAGTAGTCCCCGGGGCGGGAGGCCCTCCTACGAGCAGTACTTC.

The count of this clone is one. This chain connects TRBV7-9 to TRBJ1-2; tentatively, D is TRBD1 (5 bases). This CDR3 comprises 17 residues. V was clipped by 4 bases and J by 4 bases, with 22 bases between them. The V gene's germline CDR1 is SEHNR and CDR2 FQNEAQ (reference sequence). The CDR3 is CASSSPLTVQRSYGYTF. CDR3 nucleotide sequence: TGTGCCAGCAGCTCCCCGCTGACAGTCCAGAGGAGCTATGGCTACACCTTC.

The V and J genes are TRBV12-5 and TRBJ2-7, with D perhaps assigned TRBD1 or TRBD2 (5 bases each). The CDR3 totals 15 residues. Looked up from germline, CDR1 is LGHNT and CDR2 is FRNRAP. The V and J ends lost 3 bases and 4 bases respectively, with 16 bases between them. This chain's CDR3 is CASGFPPGPLYEQYF. For the CDR3, the DNA is TGTGCTAGTGGTTTCCCACCGGGACCGCTTTACGAGCAGTACTTC.

The rearrangement links TRBV5-6 to TRBJ2-2; D call uncertain. The ends were cut back, 4 bases at V and 6 bases at J, with 16 bases in the middle. The CDR3 is 15 residues long. Germline V gives CDR1 SGHDT, CDR2 YYEEEE. The chain's CDR3 is CASSMGSRFPGELFF. The DNA for the CDR3 is TGTGCCAGCAGCATGGGTAGTCGATTTCCCGGGGAGCTGTTTTTT. The entire variable domain, with the rest obtained from reference TRBV5-6 and TRBJ2-2, is as follows: DAGVTQSPTHLIKTRGQQVTLRCSPKSGHDTVSWYQQALGQGPQFIFQYYEEEERQRGNFPDRFSGHQFPNYSSELNVNALLLGDSALYLCASSMGSRFPGELFFGEGSRLTVL.

V is TRBV14 and J is TRBJ1-6; no reliable D call. Looked up from germline, CDR1 is SGHDN and CDR2 is FVKESK. CDR3 length: 15 residues. V lost 0 bases and J lost 7, with 10 bases in between. The CDR3 nucleotides read TGTGCCAGCAGCCAAGACACGTACCGGAATTCACCCCTCCACTTT. Amino acids: CASSQDTYRNSPLHF.

This clone showed up just once. This chain uses TRBV7-9 with TRBJ2-1; D unresolved. CDR3 length equals 15 residues. Germline V gene data show CDR1 as SEHNR and CDR2 as FQNEAQ (reference sequence). Trimming removed 1 base at V and 4 bases at J, with 11 bases between. The CDR3 nucleotides are TGTGCCAGCAGCTTAGGGCAGATTACGTACAATGAGCAGTTCTTC. Its translation is CASSLGQITYNEQFF.